A few counts support the clone carrying this TCR beta chain. The authors built TCR beta libraries using iRepertoire HTBI primers and Arm-PCR of CDR3 regions. TCRdb processed the multiplex PCR reads anew with MiXCR; each CDR3 protein has one entry. The table has under 450,000 distinct CDR3 sequences, roughly 17% seen once; the top ten hold 20% to 25%. Regarding time point: newly diagnosed GD, antithyroid drugs for less than 3 months. The TCR library used RNA extracted from PBMCs. Patients were from an endocrinology department in Xi'an, China. This entry comes from a study of regulatory T cells in long-lasting Graves disease. Study at large: Graves' patients diagnosed newly had used antithyroid drugs under 3 months.

V was pared by 3 bases and J by 2 bases, with 14 bases between. Germline assignment: CDR1 DFQATT and CDR2 SNEGSKA (reference sequence). There are 16 residues in the CDR3. The same data also went into a second study, on T cells in Graves' hyperthyroidism and ophthalmopathy. Per that study: An absence of ophthalmopathy progression within 18 months meant stable Graves' hyperthyroidism.

Material: peripheral blood mononuclear cells (PBMCs), obtained at new diagnosis, from a patient treated with antithyroid drugs. This receptor was taken from a young woman with Graves disease. The V gene is TRBV20-1, the J gene TRBJ1-6, with D tentatively TRBD1 (5 bases). This CDR3 is CSARSAGTPYNSPLHF. Written as DNA, the CDR3 is TGCAGTGCTAGGTCCGCAGGGACCCCCTATAATTCACCCCTCCACTTT.